The 27 T cell receptor beta chains below were found in one sample sequenced in a study of blood T cell repertoires in COVID-19. Only in-frame clones appear in the TCRdb table, and some are missing; sequencing was by immunoSEQ multiplex PCR. The table has roughly 70,000 clones, over 75% seen once. Sample: peripheral blood. The receptors shown here come from an older man with acute or convalescent COVID-19.

The gene calls are TRBV4-3 and TRBJ2-7; TRBD1 agrees at 10 bases. There are 15 residues in the CDR3. Trimming removed 0 bases from V and 4 bases from J; junction bases left unmatched: 3. Germline loops: CDR1 LGHNA, CDR2 YSLEER. The CDR3 protein is CASSQDGTGAYEQYF. The CDR3 bases are TGCGCCAGCAGCCAAGATGGGACAGGGGCGTACGAGCAGTACTTC.

This clone was seen ten or more times. The rearrangement links TRBV7-2 to TRBJ1-5; tentatively, D is TRBD1 (6 bases). Germline V gives CDR1 SGHTA, CDR2 FQGNSA. CDR3 size: 15 residues. Trimming cost V 5 bases and J 1 base, with 12 bases left between them. CDR3 DNA sequence: TGTGCCAGCAGCCCAGGGGTTGTAAGCAATCAGCCCCAGCATTTT. Translation: CASSPGVVSNQPQHF. Full variable domain (missing parts from reference TRBV7-2 and TRBJ1-5): GAGVSQSPSNKVTEKGKDVELRCDPISGHTALYWYRQSLGQGLEFLIYFQGNSAPDKSGLPSDRFSAERTGGSVSTLTIQRTQQEDSAVYLCASSPGVVSNQPQHFGDGTRLSIL.

The rearrangement uses TRBV2 and TRBJ2-7; D is unclear. Germline V CDR1 and CDR2: SNHLY, FYNNEI. The V end lost 4 bases, the J end lost 11 bases, and 12 bases lay between the germline ends. The CDR3 runs to 11 residues. CDR3 in DNA: TGTGCCAGCAGTGGTGCCGGTGTGGAGTACTTC. It codes for CASSGAGVEYF.

This clone was counted only a few times. The CDR3 reads CASSVQGFEQYF. Written as DNA, the CDR3 is TGTGCCAGCAGCGTTCAGGGTTTCGAGCAGTACTTC. The rearrangement uses TRBV6-6 and TRBJ2-7, with D possibly matching TRBD1 (5 bases). Trimming took off 6 bases at V and 6 bases at J, with 12 bases between the two ends. The CDR3 consists of 12 residues. Germline values: CDR1 MNHNY, CDR2 SVGAGI (reference sequence).

The chain uses TRBV5-1 and TRBJ2-7; no firm D call. The V end was cut by 2 bases, the J end by 4 bases, with 10 bases between. The CDR3 spans 13 residues. From germline, CDR1 is SGHRS and CDR2 YFSETQ. The CDR3 here is CASSLAESYEQYF. In DNA form, the CDR3 reads TGCGCCAGCAGCTTAGCCGAATCGTACGAGCAGTACTTC.

The table lists this clone with a count of one. The chain links TRBV5-6 to TRBJ1-4; D gene uncertain. Germline V gives CDR1 SGHDT, CDR2 YYEEEE. V was clipped by 1 base and J by 5 bases, with 9 bases between them. The CDR3 length is 14 residues. CDR3 DNA: TGTGCCAGCAGCTTGTGGGCAGTGAATGAAAAACTGTTTTTT. It translates to CASSLWAVNEKLFF.

DNA for the CDR3: TGTGCCAGTAGTATAGCTGGGACAGGGGGCAGCTATGGCTACACCTTC. Translating gives CASSIAGTGGSYGYTF. This chain joins TRBV19 and TRBJ1-2; 12 bases are shared with TRBD1. Germline V lookup: CDR1 LNHDA, CDR2 SQIVND (reference sequence). V was pared by 1 base and J by 4 bases, with 4 bases of the junction left unmatched. This CDR3 spans 16 amino acids.

This chain joins TRBV12-5 and TRBJ1-6; 8 bases fit TRBD1. This CDR3 spans 15 amino acids. The germline gives CDR1 LGHNT, CDR2 FRNRAP. The ends lost 5 bases at V and 6 bases at J; junction bases unmatched: 6. CDR3 bases: TGTGCTAGTGGTCGGGGACAGGAACCTAATTCACCCCTCCACTTT. This translates into CASGRGQEPNSPLHF.

Of note for this clone: This CDR3 is also generated by other DNA sequences in the sample. The V and J genes are TRBV3-1 (or the pseudogene TRBV3-2) and TRBJ2-7; maybe TRBD2 (5 bases). The germline V and J ends were trimmed by 9 bases and 3 bases, with 9 bases remaining between them. In germline, CDR1 is LGHDT, CDR2 YNNKEL (reference sequence). The CDR3 covers 11 residues. The CDR3 here is CASRGGYEQYF. The CDR3 coding sequence is TGTGCCAGTCGGGGTGGCTACGAGCAGTACTTC.

The genes are TRBV7-6 and TRBJ2-7, with a possible D match to TRBD1 (5 bases). V was clipped by 2 bases and J by 3 bases, with 8 bases between them. Per the germline V gene, CDR1 is SGHVS and CDR2 is FNYEAQ. This CDR3 region has 13 residues. The chain's CDR3 is CASSLSQGYEQYF. CDR3 nucleotide sequence: TGTGCCAGCAGCTTAAGTCAGGGCTACGAGCAGTACTTC. The full variable domain, completed using reference TRBV7-6 and TRBJ2-7, is GAGVSQSPRYKVTKRGQDVALRCDPISGHVSLYWYRQALGQGPEFLTYFNYEAQQDKSGLPNDRFSAERPEGSISTLTIQRTEQRDSAMYRCASSLSQGYEQYFGPGTRLTVT.

The chain couples TRBV5-6 to TRBJ2-1; TRBD1 is a possible D gene (5 bases). Germline CDR1 is SGHDT and CDR2 is YYEEEE. This CDR3 spans 14 amino acids. V was cut by 4 bases and J by 8 bases, with 16 bases left in between. This CDR3 is CASSPVQGWYEQFF. CDR3 sequence (DNA): TGTGCCAGCAGCCCGGTTCAGGGTTGGTATGAGCAGTTCTTC.

The V and J genes are TRBV5-6 and TRBJ2-3; D unclear. The CDR3 has 12 residues. Trimming removed 3 bases from V and 3 bases from J, with 5 bases in between. Looked up from germline, CDR1 is SGHDT and CDR2 is YYEEEE. The CDR3, as DNA: TGTGCCAGCAGCTCCGGGACAGATACGCAGTATTTT. Its protein is CASSSGTDTQYF.

V is TRBV5-6 and J is TRBJ1-2; no clear D. V lost 4 bases and J lost 8, with 21 bases in between. From germline, CDR1 is SGHDT and CDR2 YYEEEE. This CDR3 region has 15 residues. CDR3 sequence (DNA): TGTGCCAGCAGCCACCGGTCGTCGCCCGGTCGGGGCTACACCTTC. This encodes CASSHRSSPGRGYTF.

The rearrangement links TRBV7-2 to TRBJ2-3; 8 bases fit TRBD2. There are 16 residues in the CDR3. V dropped 2 bases and J dropped 3; count of bases not matched to a gene: 7. Germline CDR1 reads SGHTA; CDR2 reads FQGNSA. In nucleotides, the CDR3 is TGTGCCAGCAGCTTATACACGGGGGGGGGAACAGATACGCAGTATTTT. This gives the protein CASSLYTGGGTDTQYF.

This clone is a singleton in its sample. The chain links TRBV2 to TRBJ1-4; TRBD1 matches at 10 bases. V trimming: 10 bases; J trimming: 2 bases; junction bases outside the gene matches: 7. The CDR3 contains 15 residues. Germline V gene sequence: CDR1 SNHLY, CDR2 FYNNEI. The CDR3 reads CATSGTGATNEKLFF. CDR3 nucleotide sequence: TGTGCCACTTCGGGGACAGGGGCGACTAATGAAAAACTGTTTTTT.

The chain's CDR3 is CASSEAEVRFSSYEQYF. The CDR3 DNA sequence: TGTGCCAGCAGTGAAGCTGAAGTCAGGTTTAGCTCCTACGAGCAGTACTTC. The chain links TRBV6-1 to TRBJ2-7; D call uncertain. Trimming stripped 0 bases from V and 0 bases from J, with 15 bases between. The CDR3 covers 17 residues. Per the germline V gene, CDR1 is MNHNS and CDR2 is SASEGT.

The gene calls are TRBV6-1 and TRBJ2-3; perhaps TRBD1 as D (5 bases). Per germline, CDR1 MNHNS and CDR2 SASEGT. Trimming took 1 base from V and 5 from J, leaving 16 bases between them. The CDR3 loop spans 16 amino acids. The CDR3 nucleotides read TGTGCCAGCAGTGAAGTGGGCAGGGCCCGAGGAGATACGCAGTATTTT. Its protein is CASSEVGRARGDTQYF.

This clone appeared a few times. The J gene is TRBJ2-7, the V gene TRBV5-1; 10 nucleotides agree with TRBD1. The CDR3 contains 15 residues. Germline-derived CDR1 and CDR2 are SGHRS and YFSETQ. V lost 4 bases, J lost 3 bases, and 7 bases stayed unmatched. As DNA, the CDR3 is TGCGCCAGCAGCACGGGCGGGGACAGGGGCTACGAGCAGTACTTC. Protein sequence: CASSTGGDRGYEQYF.

The CDR3 nucleotides read TGTGCCAGCAGCTTGGATAATAGCGGGGGGGCCAGGGAGCAGTTCTTC. Protein product: CASSLDNSGGAREQFF. This chain connects TRBV5-4 to TRBJ2-1, with 11 bases matching TRBD2. Germline-derived CDR1 and CDR2 are SGHNT and YYREEE (reference sequence). CDR3 length: 16 amino acids. V lost 0 bases, J lost 10 bases, and 9 bases stayed unmatched.

In its sample, this clone was seen once. The CDR3 region is CASSLEEYYEQYF. DNA of the CDR3: TGTGCCAGCAGCTTAGAAGAGTACTACGAGCAGTACTTC. The chain carries TRBV7-2 and TRBJ2-7; D call uncertain. This CDR3 contains 13 residues. V was shortened by 1 base and J by 3 bases, with 7 bases between the two germline ends. Germline V lookup: CDR1 SGHTA, CDR2 FQGNSA.

The V and J genes are TRBV11-2 and TRBJ2-3; TRBD2 agrees at 11 bases. Germline-derived CDR1 and CDR2 are SGHAT and FQNNGV. The CDR3 has 17 residues. V gave up 5 bases and J gave up 1 base; unmatched junction bases: 8. The CDR3 coding sequence is TGTGCCAGCAGCCCTAGCGGGGGGACCCGGGGCACAGATACGCAGTATTTT. Its translation is CASSPSGGTRGTDTQYF.

The chain uses TRBV6-2 or TRBV6-3 and TRBJ2-7; TRBD2 is a possible D gene (5 bases). The CDR3 sequence is 15 residues long. Germline CDR1 and CDR2: MNHEY and SVGEGT. With 0 bases removed from V and 1 base from J, the gap between germline ends came to 10 bases. DNA of the CDR3: TGTGCCAGCAGTTACTCGAAAGAGGGATCCTACGAGCAGTACTTC. It is translated as CASSYSKEGSYEQYF.

The chain carries TRBV19 and TRBJ2-4, with 7 bases identical to TRBD1. The CDR3 extends over 16 amino acids. Unmatched junction bases numbered 12, after V lost 4 bases and J lost 6 bases. The germline V gene has CDR1 LNHDA and CDR2 SQIVND (reference sequence). As DNA, the CDR3 is TGTGCCAGTAGTACCGGAACCGGGACAGTATTAAACATTCAGTACTTC. Its protein product is CASSTGTGTVLNIQYF. The whole variable domain, remainder taken from reference TRBV19 and TRBJ2-4, is DGGITQSPKYLFRKEGQNVTLSCEQNLNHDAMYWYRQDPGQGLRLIYYSQIVNDFQKGDIAEGYSVSREKKESFPLTVTSAQKNPTAFYLCASSTGTGTVLNIQYFGAGTRLSVL.

V gene TRBV9 combines with J gene TRBJ2-7, with 12 bases lining up with TRBD1. J was trimmed by 8 bases and V by 3 bases; bases with no gene match: 3. The CDR3 contains 13 residues. Germline V lookup: CDR1 SGDLS, CDR2 YYNGEE. CDR3 bases: TGTGCCAGCAGCGGGGGACAGGGGGCGAAGCAGTACTTC. Amino acid sequence: CASSGGQGAKQYF. The complete variable domain, with remaining parts taken from reference TRBV9 and TRBJ2-7, reads DSGVTQTPKHLITATGQRVTLRCSPRSGDLSVYWYQQSLDQGLQFLIQYYNGEERAKGNILERFSAQQFPDLHSELNLSSLELGDSALYFCASSGGQGAKQYFGPGTRLTVT.

This chain joins TRBV7-2 and TRBJ2-5; 15 bases fit TRBD2. Germline CDR1 SGHTA, CDR2 FQGNSA. J gave up 5 bases and V 4 bases, and 8 bases lay outside the gene matches. This CDR3 has 17 residues. CDR3 loop: CASSYGTSGGLRETQYF. The DNA for the CDR3 is TGTGCCAGCAGCTACGGGACTAGCGGGGGGCTCCGTGAGACCCAGTACTTC.

The V gene is TRBV11-2, the J gene TRBJ2-5; TRBD2 might be the D (6 bases). The CDR3 contains 13 residues. Germline V gene lookup returns CDR1 SGHAT and CDR2 FQNNGV. V gave up 2 bases and J gave up 4 bases, with 8 bases separating them. CDR3 nucleotides: TGTGCCAGCAGCTTATTGGAGGGAGAGACCCAGTACTTC. Protein sequence: CASSLLEGETQYF.

The CDR3 is CATLRHYNSPLHF. DNA of the CDR3: TGTGCCACCCTTCGACACTATAATTCACCCCTCCACTTT. The rearrangement joins TRBV28 to TRBJ1-6; D is unclear. This CDR3 contains 13 residues. The germline CDR1 and CDR2 sequences are MDHEN and SYDVKM. The V end lost 10 bases, the J end lost 3 bases, and 10 bases lay between the germline ends.